These 10 T cell receptor beta chains were all obtained from the same sample, sequenced in a study of Graves' ophthalmopathy and Graves' hyperthyroidism. Amplified TCR beta CDR3 regions were obtained using RNA transcripts as template. HTBI primers were employed in first-round RT-PCR, then a second-round multiplex PCR followed. A single record per CDR3 protein comes from TCRdb applying MiXCR to the multiplex PCR reads. The data show 200,000 to 250,000 distinct CDR3 sequences, roughly 21% seen once. Sequences were obtained from peripheral blood. The source is a woman between 45 and 65 years old with Graves' ophthalmopathy.

The sample holds many counts of this clonotype. V usage is TRBV15 and J usage is TRBJ2-2; possible D gene TRBD2, 6 bases. This CDR3 comprises 16 residues. The germline V gene has CDR1 LNHNV and CDR2 YYDKDF (reference sequence). Between the trimmed V and J ends, which lost 7 bases and 5 bases, there was a span of 20 bases. Here the CDR3 reads CATKRGLQEGTGELFF. CDR3 coding DNA: TGTGCCACCAAGAGGGGACTTCAGGAGGGGACCGGGGAGCTGTTTTTT.

This clonotype was seen repeatedly, ten times or more. The V gene is TRBV20-1, the J gene TRBJ2-7; 7 bases line up with TRBD1. With 3 bases clipped from V and 9 bases from J, the junction kept 8 bases outside the gene matches. The CDR3 runs to 12 residues. The germline V gene encodes CDR1 DFQATT and CDR2 SNEGSKA (reference sequence). CDR3 DNA sequence: TGCAGTGCTAGCAGGGACAGCTCGCGGCAGTACTTC. Amino acids: CSASRDSSRQYF.

In its sample, this clonotype was seen many times. The chain combines TRBV13 with TRBJ2-7; perhaps TRBD1 as D (6 bases). Germline V gene data show CDR1 as PRHDT and CDR2 as FYEKMQ (reference sequence). V lost 5 bases and J 2 bases, leaving 13 bases between the germline ends. The CDR3 is made up of 14 amino acids. The chain's CDR3 is CASSPGTNPYEQYF. Written as DNA, the CDR3 is TGTGCCAGCAGCCCCGGGACAAATCCCTACGAGCAGTACTTC.

V is TRBV28 and J is TRBJ2-5; D is undetermined. The V end was cut by 4 bases, the J end by 11 bases, with 14 bases between. The germline V gene has CDR1 MDHEN and CDR2 SYDVKM. This CDR3 comprises 12 residues. CDR3 sequence (DNA): TGTGCCAGCAGTTCTCCAAAACGGTTTCAGTACTTC. It is translated as CASSSPKRFQYF. Full variable domain (outside the CDR3, taken from reference TRBV28 and TRBJ2-5): DVKVTQSSRYLVKRTGEKVFLECVQDMDHENMFWYRQDPGLGLRLIYFSYDVKMKEKGDIPEGYSVSREKKERFSLILESASTNQTSMYLCASSSPKRFQYFGPGTRLLVL.

The rearrangement uses TRBV27 and TRBJ1-1; D not certain. Trimming took 10 bases from V and 7 from J, leaving 25 bases between them. The CDR3 totals 15 residues. CDR1 and CDR2 (germline): MNHEY, SMNVEV (reference sequence). The CDR3 loop is CANSTAPDGGSEAFF. As DNA, the CDR3 is TGTGCCAACAGCACCGCCCCAGACGGAGGCAGTGAAGCTTTCTTT.

V gene TRBV15 combines with J gene TRBJ1-6, with 7 positions matching TRBD1. Germline CDR1 reads LNHNV; CDR2 reads YYDKDF (reference sequence). Losses at the gene ends were 0 bases for V and 8 bases for J; bases not matched to a gene: 4. The CDR3 loop spans 15 amino acids. DNA for the CDR3: TGTGCCACCAGCAGAGAAGACAGGGTGTATTCACCCCTCCACTTT. The encoded protein is CATSREDRVYSPLHF. Full variable domain (outside the CDR3, taken from reference TRBV15 and TRBJ1-6): DAMVIQNPRYQVTQFGKPVTLSCSQTLNHNVMYWYQQKSSQAPKLLFHYYDKDFNNEADTPDNFQSRRPNTSFCFLDIRSPGLGDTAMYLCATSREDRVYSPLHFGNGTRLTVT.

This chain links TRBV12-3 or TRBV12-4 with TRBJ2-5; TRBD2 matches at 11 bases. The CDR3 loop spans 19 amino acids. With 6 bases clipped from V and 0 bases from J, the junction kept 15 bases outside the gene matches. Here the CDR3 DNA reads TGTGCCAGCAGCCCGACTAGCGGGACCAGACCATGGGACCAAGAGACCCAGTACTTC. Amino acids: CASSPTSGTRPWDQETQYF.

This clonotype showed up just a few times. V and J are TRBV5-1 and TRBJ2-5; either TRBD1 or TRBD2 may fit D (5 bases each). The CDR3 extends over 14 amino acids. The germline V gene encodes CDR1 SGHRS and CDR2 YFSETQ. V lost 2 bases and J lost 2, with 10 bases in between. CDR3 DNA sequence: TGCGCCAGCAGCTTTGGGACCGAACAAGAGACCCAGTACTTC. Its protein is CASSFGTEQETQYF.

This clonotype was seen many times. The V and J genes are TRBV20-1 and TRBJ2-7, with TRBD1 identical over 8 bases. Germline V CDR1 and CDR2: DFQATT, SNEGSKA (reference sequence). V lost 0 bases and J lost 7; bases outside the gene matches: 5. The CDR3 runs to 13 residues. Here the CDR3 DNA reads TGCAGTGCTAGAGATCGCAGGGGGCAAGAGCAGTACTTC. It specifies CSARDRRGQEQYF.

In DNA form, the CDR3 reads TGCGCCAGCAGCTTCCAAGGACCGGGACAGAAGAACACTGAAGCTTTCTTT. This gives the protein CASSFQGPGQKNTEAFF. V usage is TRBV5-1 and J usage is TRBJ1-1, with 7 nucleotides matching TRBD1. Germline V gene data show CDR1 as SGHRS and CDR2 as YFSETQ. J was trimmed by 1 base and V by 2 bases; bases with no gene match: 11. The CDR3 is 17 residues long.